The clone carrying this T cell receptor (beta chain) was seen a few times. Its antigen is not identified. This entry comes from a study of lung T cells in sarcoidosis with Löfgren's syndrome. Study-wide findings and caveats: The most expanded V genes in Löfgren's patients were reportedly TRAV12-1 and TRBV2. TRBV2 was the preferred pairing partner of TRAV12-1, with similar CDR3s. Shared TRAV12-1 and TRBV2 CDR3 motifs across Löfgren's syndrome patients reportedly suggested public CD4+ TCRs.

TCRdb re-analysed the reads in MiXCR, keeping a single row per CDR3 protein. The sample consists of fewer than 80,000 distinct CDR3 sequences, 21% of them appearing once. Germline trimming cut 1 base from V and 1 base from J; bases unmatched to any gene: 4. Germline V gene data show CDR1 as SGHRS and CDR2 as YFSETQ. There are 15 residues in the CDR3. V and J are TRBV5-1 and TRBJ1-1, with 7 bases aligning to TRBD1. What was sequenced was CD4+ T cells from PBMCs. This sequence originates from a human donor with sarcoidosis (Löfgren's syndrome or another form), or a control subject (not recorded which). The CDR3 here is CASSLYGTENTEAFF. In DNA form, the CDR3 reads TGCGCCAGCAGCTTGTACGGGACAGAGAACACTGAAGCTTTCTTT.